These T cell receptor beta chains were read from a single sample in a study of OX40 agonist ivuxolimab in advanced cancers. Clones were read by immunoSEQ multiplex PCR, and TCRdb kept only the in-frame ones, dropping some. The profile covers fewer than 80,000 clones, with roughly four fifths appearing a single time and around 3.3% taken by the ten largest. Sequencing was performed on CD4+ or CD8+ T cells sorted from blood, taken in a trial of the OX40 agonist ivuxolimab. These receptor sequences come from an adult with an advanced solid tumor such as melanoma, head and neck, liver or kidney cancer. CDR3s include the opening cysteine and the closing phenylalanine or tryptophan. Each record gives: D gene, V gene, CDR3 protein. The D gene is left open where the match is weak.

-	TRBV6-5	CASRTTDRLHNEQFF
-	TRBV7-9	CASSFFRGIGGSNQPQHF
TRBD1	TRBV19	CASSTRDRASFNYGYTF
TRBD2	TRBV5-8	CATVTPGLGDTGELFF
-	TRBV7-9	CASSKERQARNTEAFF
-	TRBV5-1	CASSLARPVNTGELFF
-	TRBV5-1	CASSWDGGTEAFF
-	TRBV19	CASSPGPWMGYTF
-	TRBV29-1	CSASQQANEKLFF
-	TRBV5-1	CASSLSQGYSGYTF
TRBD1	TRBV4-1	CASSQGTGTGVNYGYTF
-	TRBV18	CASSPFSDEQFF
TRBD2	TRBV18	CASSPRGGGGTDTQYF
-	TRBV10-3	CAIKPGGNTDTQYF
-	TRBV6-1	CASSYLETEAFF
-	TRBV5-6	CASSLGYGQPQHF
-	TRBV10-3	CAISEDSPRRYNNEQFF
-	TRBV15	CATSRDLSVGADYGYTF
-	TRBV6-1	CASSEPYSTRSPLHF
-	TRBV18	CASSPFGADPDTGELFF
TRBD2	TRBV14	CASSPGWASGNNEQFF
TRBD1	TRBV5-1	CASSDGQGAYGYTF
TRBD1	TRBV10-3	CAIHRDRGVSYNEQFF
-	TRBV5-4	CASTRDNTGELFF
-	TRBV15	CATSRGRASEYTDTQYF
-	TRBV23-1	CASSRDHSYEQYF
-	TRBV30	CAWTPQGWGEQYF
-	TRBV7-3	CASSGRQTDTQYF
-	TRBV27	CASSLGAEEGYTF
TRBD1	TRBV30	CAWTHPGTVSGYTF
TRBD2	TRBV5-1	CASSLFAGGKETQYF
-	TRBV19	CASTPSTGTAGEQFF
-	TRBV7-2	CASREWEAEYF
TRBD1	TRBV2	CASSGRTGGMDEQFF
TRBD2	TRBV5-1	CASSLGSGTSKWEVTQYF
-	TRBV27	CASSLLQGGGEKLFF
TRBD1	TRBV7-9	CASSRQGQGTEAFF
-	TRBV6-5	CASSTGRKETQYF
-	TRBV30	CAWSRAGEAFF
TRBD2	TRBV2	CASSARTSGVTDTQYF
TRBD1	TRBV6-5	CASSYEGATFSNEQFF
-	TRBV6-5	CASRAGTENTEAFF
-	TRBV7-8	CASSSGNSPLHF
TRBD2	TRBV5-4	CASSLSRGGETQYF
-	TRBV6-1	CARSQGNYGYTF
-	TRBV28	CASRGTGLGRTEAFF
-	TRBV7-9	CASSRSEAFF
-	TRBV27	CASSSSPETQYF
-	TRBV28	CASSLGARAGMTNEKLFF
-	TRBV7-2	CASSPGVGRADTQYF
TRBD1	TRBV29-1	CSVTTGGSYNEQFF
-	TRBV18	CASSPWDGANNSPLHF
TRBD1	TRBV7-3	CASSFTGGETEAFF
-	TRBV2	CASRDRQDPRGTEAFF
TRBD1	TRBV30	CAWSGDRNEKLFF
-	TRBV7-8	CASSPAGSSGYTF
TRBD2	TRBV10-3	CAIRRGESTDTQYF
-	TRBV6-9	CASRSTDTQYF
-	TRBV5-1	CASSLVPGGSYEQYF
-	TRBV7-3	CASSLTSRGGQGGYTF